A single sample gave rise to the 15 T cell receptor beta chains below, sequenced in a study of beta chain features in type 1 diabetes. Reverse transcription of all isolated RNA meant that expressed TCRB transcripts were sequenced. The assay was immunoSEQ multiplex PCR, and TCRdb's table has in-frame clones only and misses some. Seen here are 200,000 to 250,000 clones, 11% observed once, and the top ten hold less than 1.5%. Sequenced sample: central memory CD4+ T cells from blood. These receptors came from a man aged 18 to 30 in good health.

This clone was seen a few times. The rearrangement joins TRBV5-1 to TRBJ2-7; no reliable D call. The CDR3 runs 13 residues. Germline CDR1 reads SGHRS; CDR2 reads YFSETQ. Trimming pared 2 bases from V and 6 bases from J, leaving 12 bases between. The CDR3 protein is CASSLLGSPEQYF. CDR3 DNA sequence: TGCGCCAGCAGCTTATTGGGCAGTCCCGAGCAGTACTTC.

This chain connects TRBV18 to TRBJ2-3; 15 bases fit TRBD2. Germline V CDR1 and CDR2: KGHSH, LQKENI. The CDR3 contains 17 residues. J was trimmed by 4 bases and V by 3 bases; bases with no gene match: 5. The CDR3 DNA sequence: TGTGCCAGCTCACCCTACGGGACTAGCGGGAGGTCAGATACGCAGTATTTT. The encoded protein is CASSPYGTSGRSDTQYF.

This chain connects TRBV15 to TRBJ2-7; 8 bases map to TRBD1. Unmatched junction bases numbered 6, after V lost 5 bases and J lost 0 bases. There are 15 residues in the CDR3. Germline V gene data show CDR1 as LNHNV and CDR2 as YYDKDF (reference sequence). This CDR3 reads CATSGGQGLSYEQYF. The CDR3 nucleotides are TGTGCCACCAGCGGTGGACAGGGCCTCTCCTACGAGCAGTACTTC. The variable domain in full, completed from reference TRBV15 and TRBJ2-7, reads DAMVIQNPRYQVTQFGKPVTLSCSQTLNHNVMYWYQQKSSQAPKLLFHYYDKDFNNEADTPDNFQSRRPNTSFCFLDIRSPGLGDTAMYLCATSGGQGLSYEQYFGPGTRLTVT.

The chain employs TRBV4-1 and TRBJ2-7, with a possible D match to TRBD2 (7 bases). The CDR3 contains 16 residues. Germline lookup yields CDR1 MGHRA and CDR2 YSYEKL. Trimming took 1 base from V and 5 from J, leaving 18 bases between them. CDR3 residues: CASSQVGAGEGDEQYF. The DNA for the CDR3 is TGCGCCAGCAGCCAAGTGGGAGCCGGGGAGGGGGACGAGCAGTACTTC.

Many counts were recorded for this clone. The chain recombines TRBV7-2 with TRBJ1-1; D unresolved. Germline V gene data show CDR1 as SGHTA and CDR2 as FQGNSA. V lost 6 bases and J 2 bases, leaving 13 bases between the germline ends. This CDR3 contains 14 residues. This CDR3 reads CASSLKSANTEAFF. CDR3 bases: TGTGCCAGCAGTCTAAAGAGTGCTAACACTGAAGCTTTCTTT.

V is TRBV29-1 and J is TRBJ1-2; no reliable D call. The CDR3 runs to 14 residues. The V end was cut by 4 bases, the J end by 4 bases, with 16 bases between. Germline CDR1 is SQVTM and CDR2 is ANQGSEA. The CDR3 DNA reads as TGCAGCGTTGCGTCGATCCGGAGCCCCTATGGCTACACCTTC. Its translation: CSVASIRSPYGYTF.

This clone appeared once. The V and J genes are TRBV6-1 and TRBJ2-2, with D perhaps matching TRBD1 or TRBD2 (5 bases each). This CDR3 has 15 amino acids. CDR1 and CDR2 (germline): MNHNS, SASEGT. V shed 7 bases and J shed 4 bases, with 16 bases lying between them. CDR3 residues: CASTRPGAGTGELFF. Written as DNA, the CDR3 is TGTGCCAGCACCAGGCCCGGGGCCGGCACCGGGGAGCTGTTTTTT.

The table lists this clone with a few counts. This chain uses TRBV30 with TRBJ1-4; TRBD1 agrees at 8 bases. From germline, CDR1 is GTSNPN and CDR2 SVGIG (reference sequence). This CDR3 comprises 17 residues. The V segment lost 4 bases and the J segment 1 base; nucleotides outside the gene matches: 11. The CDR3 sequence is CAWNWGTGGGTNEKLFF. CDR3 in DNA: TGTGCCTGGAACTGGGGCACAGGGGGTGGAACTAATGAAAAACTGTTTTTT.

This rearrangement joins TRBV15 to TRBJ2-7; 9 bases align to TRBD2. The CDR3 is made up of 15 amino acids. Germline trimming cut 1 base from V and 4 bases from J; bases unmatched to any gene: 5. From germline, CDR1 is LNHNV and CDR2 YYDKDF (reference sequence). The CDR3 DNA sequence: TGTGCCACCAGCAGAGGGCCAGCGGGAGGTTACGAGCAGTACTTC. Its protein is CATSRGPAGGYEQYF.

The genes are TRBV28 and TRBJ1-5, with unresolved D. V gave up 7 bases and J gave up 7 bases, with 11 bases separating them. The germline gives CDR1 MDHEN, CDR2 SYDVKM. The CDR3 spans 12 residues. The CDR3 loop is CASTTGIQPQHF. CDR3 DNA: TGTGCCAGCACGACCGGGATCCAGCCCCAGCATTTT.

There are a few counts of this clone. The chain is built from TRBV2 and TRBJ2-7; TRBD1 matches 7 bases. The CDR3 length is 14 residues. Losses at the gene ends were 5 bases for V and 1 base for J; bases not matched to a gene: 5. Germline values: CDR1 SNHLY, CDR2 FYNNEI. The CDR3, as DNA: TGTGCCAGCAGTATCGGGACAGAGTCCTACGAGCAGTACTTC. Translating gives CASSIGTESYEQYF.

Worth noting for this clone: One base away lies a much larger clone, so this may be a sequencing read error. In the same sample, other DNA sequences code for this CDR3. The rearrangement joins TRBV7-2 to TRBJ2-6; no definite D call. The CDR3 length is 18 residues. CDR1 and CDR2 from the germline V gene are SGHTA and FQGNSA. V lost 3 bases and J lost 0, with 15 bases in between. The CDR3 spells CASSFVTRRNSGANVLTF. DNA for the CDR3: TGTGCCAGCAGCTTTGTAACCCGGCGCAACTCTGGGGCCAACGTCCTGACTTTC.

This clone was counted between two and nine times. This chain connects TRBV15 to TRBJ2-1; tentative D call: TRBD2 (6 bases). Germline V gene sequence: CDR1 LNHNV, CDR2 YYDKDF (reference sequence). This CDR3 contains 14 residues. With 0 bases removed from V and 7 bases from J, the gap between germline ends came to 10 bases. For the CDR3, the DNA is TGTGCCACCAGCAGAGATCTCGGGGGTAATGAGCAGTTCTTC. This translates into CATSRDLGGNEQFF.

This clone was counted between two and nine times. The chain couples TRBV28 to TRBJ2-2; perhaps TRBD2 as D (6 bases). This CDR3 spans 13 amino acids. V lost 10 bases to trimming and J lost 4 bases, with 13 bases between them. Per the germline V gene, CDR1 is MDHEN and CDR2 is SYDVKM. The CDR3 DNA reads as TGTGCCACTCGTGGGGGAGGCACCGGGGAGCTGTTTTTT. Translating gives CATRGGGTGELFF.

This clone has only a few counts. The chain uses TRBV20-1 and TRBJ2-7, with unresolved D. CDR1 DFQATT and CDR2 SNEGSKA come from the germline V gene (reference sequence). V shed 3 bases and J shed 5 bases, with 5 bases lying between them. The CDR3 has 10 amino acids. The CDR3, as DNA: TGCAGTGCTAGTTACAACGAGCAGTACTTC. Protein: CSASYNEQYF.